Listed below are T cell receptor beta chains from one sample, sequenced in a study of human T cells and chemical hapten exposure. Via MiXCR, TCRdb re-called the RACE reads, giving one row per CDR3 protein. The data show more than 250,000 distinct CDR3 sequences, around 7.7% seen once. The sample in question was whole blood, obtained in connection with sensitization to the hapten diphenylcyclopropenone (DPC). Every receptor here comes from a man aged 18 to 29 with alopecia areata. Some clones in this sample may be carry-over from other donors' samples. Both conserved end residues are part of each CDR3. The order of the fields is V gene, clone size, D gene, J gene, CDR3 DNA, CDR3 protein. D genes are given only for firm matches. The size field is filled for only some rows; it gives once, few, many or a size class.

v_gene: TRBV18; abundance: .; d_gene: .; j_gene: TRBJ2-4; CDR3nt: TGTGCCAGCTCACCCTCGGGAGACATTCAGTACTTC; CDR3aa: CASSPSGDIQYF
v_gene: TRBV20-1; abundance: .; d_gene: .; j_gene: TRBJ2-7; CDR3nt: TGCAGTGCTGAACAGGGTCCGGACTACGAGCAGTACTTC; CDR3aa: CSAEQGPDYEQYF
v_gene: TRBV3-1; abundance: .; d_gene: TRBD1; j_gene: TRBJ2-4; CDR3nt: TGTGCCAGCAGCCAGGTGTGGACAGGGGTTGTGAACATTCAGTACTTC; CDR3aa: CASSQVWTGVVNIQYF
v_gene: TRBV7-2; abundance: few; d_gene: TRBD1; j_gene: TRBJ1-4; CDR3nt: TGTGCCAGCAGCTCCCTACAGGGGGCGCGGGAAAAACTGTTTTTT; CDR3aa: CASSSLQGAREKLFF
v_gene: TRBV5-6; abundance: few; d_gene: TRBD2; j_gene: TRBJ2-1; CDR3nt: TGTGCCAGCATCATAGCGGGGGAGTACAATGAGCAGTTCTTC; CDR3aa: CASIIAGEYNEQFF
v_gene: TRBV5-1; abundance: many; d_gene: .; j_gene: TRBJ2-1; CDR3nt: TGCGCCAGCAGTCTGGGCGCAGGCAGGTCCTACAATGAGCAGTTCTTC; CDR3aa: CASSLGAGRSYNEQFF
v_gene: TRBV6-5; abundance: .; d_gene: .; j_gene: TRBJ1-4; CDR3nt: TGTGCCAGCAGTTACTCGTGGCAGGAGGAAAAACTGTTTTTT; CDR3aa: CASSYSWQEEKLFF
v_gene: TRBV20-1; abundance: many; d_gene: .; j_gene: TRBJ2-5; CDR3nt: TGCAGTGCTCGAAAAGAGACCCAGTACTTC; CDR3aa: CSARKETQYF
v_gene: TRBV7-9; abundance: many; d_gene: .; j_gene: TRBJ1-2; CDR3nt: TGTGCCAGCAGCCGTGGACAGAACTATGGCTACACCTTC; CDR3aa: CASSRGQNYGYTF
v_gene: TRBV5-1; abundance: .; d_gene: TRBD1; j_gene: TRBJ2-2; CDR3nt: TGCGCCAGCCGACAGGGGGAGAACACCGGGGAGCTGTTTTTT; CDR3aa: CASRQGENTGELFF
v_gene: TRBV28; abundance: many; d_gene: TRBD2; j_gene: TRBJ2-3; CDR3nt: TGTGCCAGCAGTTTCCGTAGCGGGGGGAGGAATACGCAGTATTTT; CDR3aa: CASSFRSGGRNTQYF
v_gene: TRBV10-3; abundance: .; d_gene: TRBD2; j_gene: TRBJ2-3; CDR3nt: TGTGCCATCAGTGAGTCGAACCGAGCGGGGGGCCTCCGCCGCACAGATACGCAGTATTTT; CDR3aa: CAISESNRAGGLRRTDTQYF
v_gene: TRBV7-2; abundance: .; d_gene: TRBD1; j_gene: TRBJ2-3; CDR3nt: TGTGCCAGCAGCTTAGAAGGCAGGGGGCGTTCAGATACGCAGTATTTT; CDR3aa: CASSLEGRGRSDTQYF
v_gene: TRBV28; abundance: many; d_gene: .; j_gene: TRBJ1-2; CDR3nt: TGTGCCAGCAGTTCCGGGGACACAGCTAACTATGGCTACACCTTC; CDR3aa: CASSSGDTANYGYTF
v_gene: TRBV6-5; abundance: few; d_gene: .; j_gene: TRBJ2-3; CDR3nt: TGTGCCAGCAGTCGCGACCAGGGGATCCCCACCACAGATACGCAGTATTTT; CDR3aa: CASSRDQGIPTTDTQYF
v_gene: TRBV5-1; abundance: few; d_gene: .; j_gene: TRBJ2-2; CDR3nt: TGCGCCAGCAGCGCAGGGGTGGCCGGGGAGCTGTTTTTT; CDR3aa: CASSAGVAGELFF
v_gene: TRBV4-3; abundance: .; d_gene: .; j_gene: TRBJ1-3; CDR3nt: TGCGCCAGCAGCCAAGGGGGGACCTCTGGAAACACCATATATTTT; CDR3aa: CASSQGGTSGNTIYF
v_gene: TRBV12-3/TRBV12-4; abundance: few; d_gene: TRBD1; j_gene: TRBJ1-4; CDR3nt: TGTGCCAGCAGCCTGGACAGGGATTATGAAAAACTGTTTTTT; CDR3aa: CASSLDRDYEKLFF
v_gene: TRBV29-1; abundance: many; d_gene: TRBD1; j_gene: TRBJ2-3; CDR3nt: TGCAGCGTTGAGGCCGGGACAGGTCCAGATACGCAGTATTTT; CDR3aa: CSVEAGTGPDTQYF
v_gene: TRBV12-3/TRBV12-4; abundance: many; d_gene: .; j_gene: TRBJ1-2; CDR3nt: TGTGCCAGCAGCTTTGCCACTCCCTATGGCTACACCTTC; CDR3aa: CASSFATPYGYTF
v_gene: TRBV11-1; abundance: many; d_gene: .; j_gene: TRBJ2-3; CDR3nt: TGTGCCAGCAGCTTAGCCGGCCAGGGGACTCGATATTTT; CDR3aa: CASSLAGQGTRYF
v_gene: TRBV20-1; abundance: .; d_gene: TRBD1; j_gene: TRBJ2-1; CDR3nt: TGCAGTGCTAGAGATGTCCCCGGGACAGTGCACAATGAGCAGTTCTTC; CDR3aa: CSARDVPGTVHNEQFF
v_gene: TRBV20-1; abundance: .; d_gene: .; j_gene: TRBJ2-2; CDR3nt: TGCAGTGCGTTTAGCGGCTCCACCGGGGAGCTGTTTTTT; CDR3aa: CSAFSGSTGELFF
v_gene: TRBV20-1; abundance: few; d_gene: TRBD1; j_gene: TRBJ2-7; CDR3nt: TGCAGTGCTCCAGAGATGGGACAGTTAACTTACGAGCAGTACTTC; CDR3aa: CSAPEMGQLTYEQYF
v_gene: TRBV29-1; abundance: few; d_gene: .; j_gene: TRBJ1-5; CDR3nt: TGCAGCGTTGGAGGGGGGATCAATCAGCCCCAGCATTTT; CDR3aa: CSVGGGINQPQHF
v_gene: TRBV7-9; abundance: few; d_gene: .; j_gene: TRBJ2-1; CDR3nt: TGTGCCAGCAGCCGTAGAACTAGCTTGTCCTACAATGAGCAGTTCTTC; CDR3aa: CASSRRTSLSYNEQFF
v_gene: TRBV4-3; abundance: .; d_gene: .; j_gene: TRBJ1-1; CDR3nt: TGCGCCAGCAGCCAAGAGCCCGGGAACACTGAAGCTTTCTTT; CDR3aa: CASSQEPGNTEAFF
v_gene: TRBV7-9; abundance: few; d_gene: .; j_gene: TRBJ2-7; CDR3nt: TGTGCCAGCAGCTTACTCCAGAATTACGAGCAGTACTTC; CDR3aa: CASSLLQNYEQYF
v_gene: TRBV2; abundance: .; d_gene: TRBD1; j_gene: TRBJ2-2; CDR3nt: TGTGCCAGCAGGAGGACAGGGTTGGCCGGGGAGCTGTTTTTT; CDR3aa: CASRRTGLAGELFF